The TCR beta chain under discussion was sequenced for a study of OX40 agonist ivuxolimab in advanced cancers. Study-level findings and limits: Also present in some nonresponders was a low level of normalized T-cell clonal expansion.

A note on this clone: Its antigen is unidentified.

V was shortened by 4 bases and J by 0 bases, with 9 bases between the two germline ends. Germline lookup yields CDR1 SNHLY and CDR2 FYNNEI. CDR3 size: 14 residues. The assay was immunoSEQ multiplex PCR, and TCRdb's table has in-frame clones only and misses some. The sample lists about 39,000 clones; around nine tenths were seen once. V and J are TRBV2 and TRBJ2-5; D is perhaps TRBD1 (6 bases). The source of this sequence is an adult with an advanced solid tumor such as melanoma, head and neck, liver or kidney cancer. Here the sequenced sample was CD4+ or CD8+ T cells sorted from blood, taken in a trial of the OX40 agonist ivuxolimab. CDR3 nucleotides: TGTGCCAGCAGTGTAGGGGACAACCAAGAGACCCAGTACTTC. This encodes CASSVGDNQETQYF.